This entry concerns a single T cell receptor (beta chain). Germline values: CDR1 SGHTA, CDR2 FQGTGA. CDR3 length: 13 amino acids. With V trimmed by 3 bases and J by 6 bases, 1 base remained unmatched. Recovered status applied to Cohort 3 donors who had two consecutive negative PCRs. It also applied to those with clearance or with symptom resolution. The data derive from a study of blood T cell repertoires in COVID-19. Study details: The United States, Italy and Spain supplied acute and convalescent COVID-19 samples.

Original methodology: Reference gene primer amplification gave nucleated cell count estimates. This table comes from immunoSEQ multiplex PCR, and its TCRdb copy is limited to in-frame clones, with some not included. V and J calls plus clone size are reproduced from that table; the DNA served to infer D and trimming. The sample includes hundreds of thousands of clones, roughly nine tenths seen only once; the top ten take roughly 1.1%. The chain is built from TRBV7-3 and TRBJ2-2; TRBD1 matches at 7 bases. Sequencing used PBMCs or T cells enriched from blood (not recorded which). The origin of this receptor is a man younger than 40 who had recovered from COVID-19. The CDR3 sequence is CASSLGQPGELFF. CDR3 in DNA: TGTGCCAGCAGCTTGGGACAGCCCGGGGAGCTGTTTTTT.